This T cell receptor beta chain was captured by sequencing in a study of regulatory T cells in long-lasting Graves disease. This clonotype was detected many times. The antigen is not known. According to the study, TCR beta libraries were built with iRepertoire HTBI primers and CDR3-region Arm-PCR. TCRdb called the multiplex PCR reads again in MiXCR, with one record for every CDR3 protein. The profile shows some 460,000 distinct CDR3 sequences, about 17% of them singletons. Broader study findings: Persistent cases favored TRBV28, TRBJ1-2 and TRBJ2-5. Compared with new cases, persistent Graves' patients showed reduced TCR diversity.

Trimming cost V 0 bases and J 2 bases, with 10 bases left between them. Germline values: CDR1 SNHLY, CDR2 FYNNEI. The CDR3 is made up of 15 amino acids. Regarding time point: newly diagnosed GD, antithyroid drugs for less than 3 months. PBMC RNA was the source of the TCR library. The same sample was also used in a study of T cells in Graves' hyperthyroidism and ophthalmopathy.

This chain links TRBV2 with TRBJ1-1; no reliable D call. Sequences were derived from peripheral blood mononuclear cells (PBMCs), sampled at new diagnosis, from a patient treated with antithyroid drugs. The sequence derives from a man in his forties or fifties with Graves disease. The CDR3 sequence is CASSEARQRNTEAFF. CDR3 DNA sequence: TGTGCCAGCAGTGAAGCGCGTCAGAGAAACACTGAAGCTTTCTTT.